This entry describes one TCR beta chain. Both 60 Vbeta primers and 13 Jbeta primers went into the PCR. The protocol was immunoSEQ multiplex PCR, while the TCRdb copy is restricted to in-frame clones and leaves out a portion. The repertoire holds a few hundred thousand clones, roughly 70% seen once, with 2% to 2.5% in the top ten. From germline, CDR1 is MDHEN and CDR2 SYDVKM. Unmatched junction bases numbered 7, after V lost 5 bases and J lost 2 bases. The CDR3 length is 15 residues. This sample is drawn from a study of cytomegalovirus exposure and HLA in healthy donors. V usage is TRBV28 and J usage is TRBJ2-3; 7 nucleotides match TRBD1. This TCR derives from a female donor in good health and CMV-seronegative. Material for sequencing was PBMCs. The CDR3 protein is CASSTQGTLTDTQYF. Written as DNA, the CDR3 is TGTGCCAGCAGTACACAGGGGACCCTCACAGATACGCAGTATTTT.